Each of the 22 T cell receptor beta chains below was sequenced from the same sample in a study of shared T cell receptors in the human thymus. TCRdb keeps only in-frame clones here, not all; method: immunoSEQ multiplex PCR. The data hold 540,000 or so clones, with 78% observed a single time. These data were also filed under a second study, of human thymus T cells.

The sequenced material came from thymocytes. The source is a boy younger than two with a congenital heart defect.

The CDR3 sequence is CASSLGHPDTEAFF. The CDR3 DNA follows: TGTGCCAGCAGTTTAGGACACCCGGACACTGAAGCTTTCTTT. The rearrangement links TRBV27 to TRBJ1-1; a possible D gene is TRBD1 (5 bases). The germline CDR1 and CDR2 sequences are MNHEY and SMNVEV (reference sequence). This CDR3 contains 14 residues. Trimming removed 2 bases at V and 3 bases at J, with 10 bases between.

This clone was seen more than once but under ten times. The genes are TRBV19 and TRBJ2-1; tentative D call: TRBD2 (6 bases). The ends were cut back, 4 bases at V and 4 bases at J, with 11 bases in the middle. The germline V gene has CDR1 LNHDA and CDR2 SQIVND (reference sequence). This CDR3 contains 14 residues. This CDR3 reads CASSNGRRYNEQFF. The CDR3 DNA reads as TGTGCCAGTAGTAACGGGAGAAGGTACAATGAGCAGTTCTTC.

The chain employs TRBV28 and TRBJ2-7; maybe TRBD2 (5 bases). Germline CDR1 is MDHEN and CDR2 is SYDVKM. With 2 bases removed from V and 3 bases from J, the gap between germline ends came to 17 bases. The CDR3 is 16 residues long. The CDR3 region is CASSLVVGERLYEQYF. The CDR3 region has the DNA TGTGCCAGCAGTTTAGTTGTTGGGGAGAGACTCTACGAGCAGTACTTC.

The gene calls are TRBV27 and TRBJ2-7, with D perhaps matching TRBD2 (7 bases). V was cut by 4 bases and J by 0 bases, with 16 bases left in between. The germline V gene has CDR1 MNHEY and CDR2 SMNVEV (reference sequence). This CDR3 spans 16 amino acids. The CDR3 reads CASSSGWGGPSYEQYF. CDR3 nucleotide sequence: TGTGCCAGCAGTTCGGGGTGGGGGGGGCCCTCCTACGAGCAGTACTTC.

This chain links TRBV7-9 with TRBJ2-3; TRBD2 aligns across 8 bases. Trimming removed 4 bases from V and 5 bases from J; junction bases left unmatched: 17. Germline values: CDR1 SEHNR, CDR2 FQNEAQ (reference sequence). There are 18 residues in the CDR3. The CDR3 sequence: CASSSAPYSQREKDTQYF. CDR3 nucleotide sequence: TGTGCCAGCAGCTCCGCCCCATATAGTCAGCGGGAGAAAGATACGCAGTATTTT.

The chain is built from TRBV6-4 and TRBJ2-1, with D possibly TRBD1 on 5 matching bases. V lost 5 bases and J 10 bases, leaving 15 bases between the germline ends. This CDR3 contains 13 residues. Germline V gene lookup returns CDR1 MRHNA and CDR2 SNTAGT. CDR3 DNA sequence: TGTGCCAGCAGTCAGGGATGGGCTGAAGAGCAGTTCTTC. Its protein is CASSQGWAEEQFF.

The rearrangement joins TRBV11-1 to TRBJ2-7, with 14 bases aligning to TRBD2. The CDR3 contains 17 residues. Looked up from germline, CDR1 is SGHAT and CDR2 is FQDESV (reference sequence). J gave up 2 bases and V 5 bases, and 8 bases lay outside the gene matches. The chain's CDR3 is CASSPGLAGGYTYEQYF. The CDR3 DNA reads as TGTGCCAGCAGCCCTGGACTAGCGGGAGGCTATACCTACGAGCAGTACTTC. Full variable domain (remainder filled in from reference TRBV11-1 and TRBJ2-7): EAEVAQSPRYKITEKSQAVAFWCDPISGHATLYWYRQILGQGPELLVQFQDESVVDDSQLPKDRFSAERLKGVDSTLKIQPAELGDSAMYLCASSPGLAGGYTYEQYFGPGTRLTVT.

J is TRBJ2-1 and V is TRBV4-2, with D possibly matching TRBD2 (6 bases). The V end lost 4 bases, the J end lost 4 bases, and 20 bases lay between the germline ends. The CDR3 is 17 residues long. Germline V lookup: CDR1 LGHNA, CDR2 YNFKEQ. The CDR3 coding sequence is TGTGCCAGCAGCCCCACGAGGCCCAGCGGGTTTTACAATGAGCAGTTCTTC. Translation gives CASSPTRPSGFYNEQFF.

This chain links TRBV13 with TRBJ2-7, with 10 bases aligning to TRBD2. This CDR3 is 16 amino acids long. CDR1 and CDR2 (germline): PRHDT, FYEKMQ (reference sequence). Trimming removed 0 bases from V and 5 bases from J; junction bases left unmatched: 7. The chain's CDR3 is CASSLGRAGGRDEQYF. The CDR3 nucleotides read TGTGCCAGCAGCTTAGGCCGAGCGGGAGGGCGGGACGAGCAGTACTTC.

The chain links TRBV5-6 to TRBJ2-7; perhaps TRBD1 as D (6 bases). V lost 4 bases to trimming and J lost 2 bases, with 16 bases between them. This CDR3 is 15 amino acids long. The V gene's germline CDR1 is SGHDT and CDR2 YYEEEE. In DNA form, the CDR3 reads TGTGCCAGCAGCACCTACTCGGACAGTCCCTACGAGCAGTACTTC. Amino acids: CASSTYSDSPYEQYF.

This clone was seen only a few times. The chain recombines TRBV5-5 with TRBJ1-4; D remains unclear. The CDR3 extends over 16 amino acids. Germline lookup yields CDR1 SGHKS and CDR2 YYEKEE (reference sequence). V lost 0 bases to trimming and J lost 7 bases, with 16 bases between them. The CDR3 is CASSLGPHAAGEKLFF. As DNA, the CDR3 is TGTGCCAGCAGCTTGGGGCCCCATGCAGCGGGTGAAAAACTGTTTTTT.

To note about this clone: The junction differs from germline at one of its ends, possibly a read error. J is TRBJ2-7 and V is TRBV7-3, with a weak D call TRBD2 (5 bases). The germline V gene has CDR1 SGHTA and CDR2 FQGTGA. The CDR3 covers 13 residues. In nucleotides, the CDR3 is TGTGCCAGCAGCTCGAGAGGGTCCTCCGAGCAGTACTTC. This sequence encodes CASSSRGSSEQYF. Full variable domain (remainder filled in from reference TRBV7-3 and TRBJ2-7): GAGVSQTPSNKVTEKGKYVELRCDPISGHTALYWYRQSLGQGPEFLIYFQGTGAADDSGLPNDRFFAVRPEGSVSTLKIQRTERGDSAVYLCASSSRGSSEQYFGPGTRLTVT.

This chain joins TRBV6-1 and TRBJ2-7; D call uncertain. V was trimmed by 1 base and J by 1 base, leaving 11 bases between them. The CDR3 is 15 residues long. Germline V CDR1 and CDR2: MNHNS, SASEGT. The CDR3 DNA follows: TGTGCCAGCAGTGAAGGGTCATTCGGGTCCTACGAGCAGTACTTC. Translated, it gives CASSEGSFGSYEQYF.

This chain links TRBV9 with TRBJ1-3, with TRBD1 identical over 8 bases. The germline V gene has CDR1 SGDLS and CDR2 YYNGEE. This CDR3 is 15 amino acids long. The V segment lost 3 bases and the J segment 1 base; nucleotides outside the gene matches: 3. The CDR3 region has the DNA TGTGCCAGCAGCGCAAGACAGGGGTCTGGAAACACCATATATTTT. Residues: CASSARQGSGNTIYF.

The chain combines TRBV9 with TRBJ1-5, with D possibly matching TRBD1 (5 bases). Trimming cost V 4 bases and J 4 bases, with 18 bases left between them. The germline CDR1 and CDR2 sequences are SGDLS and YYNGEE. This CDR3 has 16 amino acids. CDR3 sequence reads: CASSSQEGGGNQPQHF. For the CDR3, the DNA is TGTGCCAGCAGCTCACAGGAGGGCGGCGGGAATCAGCCCCAGCATTTT.

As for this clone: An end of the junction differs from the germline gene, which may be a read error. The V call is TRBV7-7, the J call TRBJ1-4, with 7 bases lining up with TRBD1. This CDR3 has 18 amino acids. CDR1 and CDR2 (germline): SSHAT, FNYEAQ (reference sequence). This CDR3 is CASSPDRPYPRTNEKLFF. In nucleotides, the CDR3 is TGTGCTAGCAGCCCGGACAGGCCTTACCCTCGAACTAATGAAAAACTGTTTTTT.

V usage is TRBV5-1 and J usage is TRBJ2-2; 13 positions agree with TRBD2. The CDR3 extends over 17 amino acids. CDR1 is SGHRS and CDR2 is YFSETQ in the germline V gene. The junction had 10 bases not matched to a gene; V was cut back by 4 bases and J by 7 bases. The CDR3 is CASSPGLAGDKGGELFF. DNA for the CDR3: TGCGCCAGCAGCCCTGGACTAGCGGGAGACAAGGGCGGGGAGCTGTTTTTT.

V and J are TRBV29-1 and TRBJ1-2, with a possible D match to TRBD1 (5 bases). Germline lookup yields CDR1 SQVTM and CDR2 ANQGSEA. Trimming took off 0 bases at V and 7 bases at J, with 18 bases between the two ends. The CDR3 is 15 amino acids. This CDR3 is CSVEDRCGGDGGYTF. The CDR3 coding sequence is TGCAGCGTTGAAGATAGGTGCGGAGGGGATGGTGGCTACACCTTC.

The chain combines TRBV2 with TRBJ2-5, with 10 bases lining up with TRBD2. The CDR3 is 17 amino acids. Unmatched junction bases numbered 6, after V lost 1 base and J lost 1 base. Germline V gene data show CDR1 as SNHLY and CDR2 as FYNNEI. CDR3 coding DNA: TGTGCCAGCAGTGAAGTTCGCACTAGCGGGGCCCAAGAGACCCAGTACTTC. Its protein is CASSEVRTSGAQETQYF.

CDR3 nucleotides: TGTGCCAGCTCACCACCATTGGGGGCCGGGCCGAACACTGAAGCTTTCTTT. It yields the protein CASSPPLGAGPNTEAFF. This chain uses TRBV18 with TRBJ1-1; perhaps TRBD1 as D (6 bases). Germline V gene sequence: CDR1 KGHSH, CDR2 LQKENI. This CDR3 spans 17 amino acids. Trimming stripped 0 bases from V and 1 base from J, with 15 bases between. Full variable domain (remainder filled in from reference TRBV18 and TRBJ1-1): NAGVMQNPRHLVRRRGQEARLRCSPMKGHSHVYWYRQLPEEGLKFMVYLQKENIIDESGMPKERFSAEFPKEGPSILRIQQVVRGDSAAYFCASSPPLGAGPNTEAFFGQGTRLTVV.

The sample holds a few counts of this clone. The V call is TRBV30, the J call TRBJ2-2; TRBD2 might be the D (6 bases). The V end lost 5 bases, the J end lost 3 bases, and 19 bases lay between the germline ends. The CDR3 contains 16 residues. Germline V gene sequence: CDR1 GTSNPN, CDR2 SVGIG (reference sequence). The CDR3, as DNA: TGTGCCTGGGTGGGGCCCGCCCGGAGGGACACCGGGGAGCTGTTTTTT. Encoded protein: CAWVGPARRDTGELFF.

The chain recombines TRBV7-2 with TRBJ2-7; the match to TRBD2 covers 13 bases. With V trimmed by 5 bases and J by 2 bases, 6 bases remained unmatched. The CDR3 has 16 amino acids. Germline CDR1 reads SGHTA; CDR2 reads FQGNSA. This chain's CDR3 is CASSQGLAGMTYEQYF. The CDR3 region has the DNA TGTGCCAGCAGCCAGGGACTAGCGGGGATGACCTACGAGCAGTACTTC. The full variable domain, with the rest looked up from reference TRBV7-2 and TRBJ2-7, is GAGVSQSPSNKVTEKGKDVELRCDPISGHTALYWYRQSLGQGLEFLIYFQGNSAPDKSGLPSDRFSAERTGGSVSTLTIQRTQQEDSAVYLCASSQGLAGMTYEQYFGPGTRLTVT.